Presented here are 4 T cell receptor beta chains from one specimen sequenced in a study of blood T cell repertoires in COVID-19. Data came from immunoSEQ multiplex PCR; TCRdb stores just in-frame clones and leaves some out. This table holds approximately 220,000 clones, roughly 80% found once. Input material: PBMCs or T cells enriched from blood (not recorded which). The receptors derive from a woman aged 45-59 years who had been exposed to COVID-19.

The gene calls are TRBV27 and TRBJ2-2, with 8 bases fitting TRBD1. Germline V gene data show CDR1 as MNHEY and CDR2 as SMNVEV (reference sequence). This CDR3 spans 15 amino acids. With 6 bases clipped from V and 2 bases from J, the junction kept 5 bases outside the gene matches. CDR3 coding DNA: TGTGCCAGCAGGCAACAGGGGGACAACACCGGGGAGCTGTTTTTT. Residues: CASRQQGDNTGELFF.

The chain carries TRBV30 and TRBJ2-1; no definite D call. Trimming removed 5 bases from V and 6 bases from J, with 26 bases in between. The CDR3 spans 17 residues. Germline V gene sequence: CDR1 GTSNPN, CDR2 SVGIG (reference sequence). CDR3 region: CAWAYVSRVAPLNEQFF. The CDR3 DNA follows: TGTGCCTGGGCCTACGTGAGTCGGGTTGCGCCCCTCAATGAGCAGTTCTTC.

Points on this clone: The identical CDR3 is also encoded by other nucleotide sequences in the sample. The rearrangement joins TRBV7-3 to TRBJ1-3; D unclear. The CDR3 extends over 13 amino acids. CDR1 SGHTA and CDR2 FQGTGA come from the germline V gene. V lost 3 bases, J lost 3 bases, and 6 bases lay in between. CDR3 nucleotides: TGTGCCAGCAGCTTGAGTGGTGGAAACACCATATATTTT. It specifies CASSLSGGNTIYF.

The rearrangement joins TRBV11-3 to TRBJ2-7; D is perhaps TRBD2 (7 bases). There are 13 residues in the CDR3. V was shortened by 4 bases and J by 7 bases, with 14 bases between the two germline ends. Germline V gene sequence: CDR1 SGHNT, CDR2 YENEEA. The CDR3 here is CASSSGGQAEQYF. Here the CDR3 DNA reads TGTGCCAGCAGCTCGGGGGGCCAAGCAGAGCAGTACTTC.